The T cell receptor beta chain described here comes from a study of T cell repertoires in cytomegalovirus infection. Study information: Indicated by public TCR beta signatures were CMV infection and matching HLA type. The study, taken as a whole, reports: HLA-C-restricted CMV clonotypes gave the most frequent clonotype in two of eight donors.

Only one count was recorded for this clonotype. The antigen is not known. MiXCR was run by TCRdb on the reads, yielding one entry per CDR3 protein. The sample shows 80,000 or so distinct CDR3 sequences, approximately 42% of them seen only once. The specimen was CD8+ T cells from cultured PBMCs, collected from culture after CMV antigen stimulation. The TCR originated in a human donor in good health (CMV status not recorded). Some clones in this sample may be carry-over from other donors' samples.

The CDR3 sequence: CASSGPGQGGTLAKNIQYF. CDR3 bases: TGTGCCAGCAGTGGCCCGGGACAGGGGGGAACTTTAGCCAAAAACATTCAGTACTTC. The rearrangement joins TRBV12-3 or TRBV12-4 to TRBJ2-4; 11 bases align to TRBD1. This CDR3 has 19 residues. V lost 5 bases to trimming and J lost 0 bases; unmatched junction nucleotides: 12.